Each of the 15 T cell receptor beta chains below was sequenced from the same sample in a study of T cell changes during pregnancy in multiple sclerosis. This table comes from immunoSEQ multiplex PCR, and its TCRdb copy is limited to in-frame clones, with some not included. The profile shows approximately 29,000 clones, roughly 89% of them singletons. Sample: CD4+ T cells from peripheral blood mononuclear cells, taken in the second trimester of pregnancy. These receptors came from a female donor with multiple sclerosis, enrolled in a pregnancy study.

CDR3 bases: TGCGCCAGCAGCTTGATTAGAGGAGGGGCCAACGTCCTGACTTTC. This encodes CASSLIRGGANVLTF. This chain connects TRBV5-1 to TRBJ2-6; the D is unclear. The CDR3 loop spans 15 amino acids. Trimming left V 1 base short and J 4 bases short, with 9 bases between. Germline V CDR1 and CDR2: SGHRS, YFSETQ.

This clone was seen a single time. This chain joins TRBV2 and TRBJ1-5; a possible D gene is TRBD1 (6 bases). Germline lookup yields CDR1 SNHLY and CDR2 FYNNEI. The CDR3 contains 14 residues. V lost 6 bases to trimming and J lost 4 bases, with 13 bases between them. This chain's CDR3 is CASSDRILNQPQHF. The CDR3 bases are TGTGCCAGCAGCGACAGGATTTTGAATCAGCCCCAGCATTTT.

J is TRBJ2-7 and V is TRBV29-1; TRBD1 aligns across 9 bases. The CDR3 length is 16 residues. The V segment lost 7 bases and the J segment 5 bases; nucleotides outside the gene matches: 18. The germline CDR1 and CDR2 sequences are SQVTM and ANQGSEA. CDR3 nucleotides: TGCAGCGCCGGCGGGGTGAGGACAGGGGATATCCACGAGCAGTACTTC. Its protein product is CSAGGVRTGDIHEQYF.

The CDR3 spells CASSEGGQETQYF. In DNA, the CDR3 is TGTGCCAGCAGTGAGGGAGGGCAAGAGACCCAGTACTTC. The V gene is TRBV7-9, the J gene TRBJ2-5; TRBD2 matches 7 bases. This CDR3 contains 13 residues. V dropped 6 bases and J dropped 2; count of bases not matched to a gene: 3. The V gene's germline CDR1 is SEHNR and CDR2 FQNEAQ (reference sequence).

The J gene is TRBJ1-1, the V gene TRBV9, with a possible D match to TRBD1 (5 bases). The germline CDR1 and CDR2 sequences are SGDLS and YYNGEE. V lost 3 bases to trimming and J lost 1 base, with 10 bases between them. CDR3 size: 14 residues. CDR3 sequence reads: CASSGLGQNTEAFF. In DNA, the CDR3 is TGTGCCAGCAGCGGCCTGGGGCAGAACACTGAAGCTTTCTTT.

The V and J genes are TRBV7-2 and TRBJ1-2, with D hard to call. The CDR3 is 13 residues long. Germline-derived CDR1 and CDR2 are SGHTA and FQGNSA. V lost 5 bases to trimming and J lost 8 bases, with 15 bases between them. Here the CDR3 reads CASSGATVAGYTF. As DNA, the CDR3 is TGTGCCAGCAGCGGCGCTACTGTAGCGGGCTACACCTTC.

CDR3 in DNA: TGCGCCAGCAGCCCTCAGAGCACAGATACGCAGTATTTT. This encodes CASSPQSTDTQYF. The chain has TRBV10-1 and TRBJ2-3; D gene unclear. With 6 bases removed from V and 0 bases from J, the gap between germline ends came to 7 bases. The germline gives CDR1 WNHNN, CDR2 SYGVQD (reference sequence). The CDR3 length is 13 residues.

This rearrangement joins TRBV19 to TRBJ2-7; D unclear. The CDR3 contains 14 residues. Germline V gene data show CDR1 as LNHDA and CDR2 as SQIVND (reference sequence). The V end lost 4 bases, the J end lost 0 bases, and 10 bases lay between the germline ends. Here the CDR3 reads CASSNSLNSYEQYF. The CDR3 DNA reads TGTGCCAGTAGTAACTCGTTAAACTCCTACGAGCAGTACTTC.

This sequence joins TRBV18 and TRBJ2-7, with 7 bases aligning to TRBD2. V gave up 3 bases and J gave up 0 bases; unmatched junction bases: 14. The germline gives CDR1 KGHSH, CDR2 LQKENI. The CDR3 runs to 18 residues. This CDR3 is CASSPPGLQQTPSYEQYF. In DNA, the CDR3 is TGTGCCAGCTCACCTCCGGGACTACAACAAACTCCCTCCTACGAGCAGTACTTC.

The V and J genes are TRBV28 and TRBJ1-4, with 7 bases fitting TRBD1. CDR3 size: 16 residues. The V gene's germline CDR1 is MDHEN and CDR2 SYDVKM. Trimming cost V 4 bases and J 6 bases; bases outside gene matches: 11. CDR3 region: CASSYYRQGLDEKLFF. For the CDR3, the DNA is TGTGCCAGCAGTTATTATCGACAGGGTTTGGATGAAAAACTGTTTTTT. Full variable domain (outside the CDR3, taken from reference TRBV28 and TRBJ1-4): DVKVTQSSRYLVKRTGEKVFLECVQDMDHENMFWYRQDPGLGLRLIYFSYDVKMKEKGDIPEGYSVSREKKERFSLILESASTNQTSMYLCASSYYRQGLDEKLFFGSGTQLSVL.

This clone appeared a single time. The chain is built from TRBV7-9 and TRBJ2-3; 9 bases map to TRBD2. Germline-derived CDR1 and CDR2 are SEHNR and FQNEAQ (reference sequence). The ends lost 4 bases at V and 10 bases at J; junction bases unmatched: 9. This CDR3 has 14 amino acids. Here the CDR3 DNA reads TGTGCCAGCAGCTCCGATCTAGCGGGGAGGGCGCAGTATTTT. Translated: CASSSDLAGRAQYF.

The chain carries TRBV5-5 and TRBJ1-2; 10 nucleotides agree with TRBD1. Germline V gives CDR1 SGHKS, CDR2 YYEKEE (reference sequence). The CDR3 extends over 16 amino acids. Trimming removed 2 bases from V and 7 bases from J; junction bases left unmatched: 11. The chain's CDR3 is CASSFAGTGEGGGYTF. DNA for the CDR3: TGTGCCAGCAGCTTCGCCGGGACAGGGGAAGGAGGTGGCTACACCTTC.

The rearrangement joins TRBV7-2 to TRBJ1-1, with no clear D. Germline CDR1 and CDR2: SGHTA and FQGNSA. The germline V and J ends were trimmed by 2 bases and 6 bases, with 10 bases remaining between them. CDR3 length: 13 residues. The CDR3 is CASSLPNYAEAFF. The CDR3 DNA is TGTGCCAGCAGCTTACCTAATTACGCTGAAGCTTTCTTT.

CDR3 protein: CASSSRDRAWYEQFF. CDR3 coding DNA: TGTGCCAGCAGCTCGAGAGACAGGGCTTGGTATGAGCAGTTCTTC. J is TRBJ2-1 and V is TRBV11-2; 7 positions agree with TRBD1. The V gene's germline CDR1 is SGHAT and CDR2 FQNNGV. The CDR3 extends over 15 amino acids. With 4 bases clipped from V and 8 bases from J, the junction kept 11 bases outside the gene matches.

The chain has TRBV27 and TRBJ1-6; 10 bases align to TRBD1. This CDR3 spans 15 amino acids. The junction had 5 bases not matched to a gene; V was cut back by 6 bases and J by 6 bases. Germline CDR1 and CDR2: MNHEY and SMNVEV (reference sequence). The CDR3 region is CASSPGTGVNSPLHF. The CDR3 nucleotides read TGTGCCAGCAGCCCCGGGACAGGGGTTAATTCACCCCTCCACTTT.